The 32 T cell receptor beta chains listed next were all sequenced from one sample in a study of cytotoxic CD8 clonotypes in ibrutinib-treated CLL. Assay: immunoSEQ multiplex PCR; the TCRdb copy retains only in-frame clones and omits some. The sample carries under 300,000 clones, approximately 79% recorded once. The sample here was PBMCs, taken at disease progression, from a patient treated with ibrutinib. The receptors derive from a human donor with chronic lymphocytic leukemia.

The rearrangement uses TRBV19 and TRBJ1-5; D may be TRBD1 (5 bases). The V end was cut by 3 bases, the J end by 6 bases, with 15 bases between. Germline-derived CDR1 and CDR2 are LNHDA and SQIVND (reference sequence). The CDR3 consists of 15 residues. CDR3 residues: CASSIQGRWTQPQHF. The CDR3 DNA reads TGTGCCAGTAGTATCCAGGGAAGATGGACTCAGCCCCAGCATTTT.

The rearrangement uses TRBV5-6 and TRBJ1-3, with D hard to call. From germline, CDR1 is SGHDT and CDR2 YYEEEE. Trimming stripped 4 bases from V and 4 bases from J, with 15 bases between. The CDR3 runs to 15 residues. CDR3 sequence: CASSGRAARGNTIYF. In DNA, the CDR3 is TGTGCCAGCAGCGGGCGGGCGGCCAGGGGAAACACCATATATTTT.

The chain employs TRBV4-2 and TRBJ2-1; D call uncertain. CDR1 LGHNA and CDR2 YNFKEQ come from the germline V gene. This CDR3 spans 14 amino acids. Trimming took off 0 bases at V and 9 bases at J, with 12 bases between the two ends. The CDR3 DNA sequence: TGTGCCAGCAGCCAAGAGAAGATTGTCGGTGAGCAGTTCTTC. This sequence encodes CASSQEKIVGEQFF.

The chain links TRBV4-1 to TRBJ2-1; 9 bases agree with TRBD2. The ends lost 3 bases at V and 2 bases at J; junction bases unmatched: 2. From germline, CDR1 is MGHRA and CDR2 YSYEKL. The CDR3 runs to 15 residues. CDR3 DNA sequence: TGCGCCAGCAGCCAGCTAGCGGGAACCTACAATGAGCAGTTCTTC. This translates into CASSQLAGTYNEQFF.

This clone appeared a few times. This chain uses TRBV6-5 with TRBJ2-2; D not certain. Trimming removed 8 bases at V and 5 bases at J, with 6 bases between. CDR3 length: 11 amino acids. Germline V gene sequence: CDR1 MNHEY, CDR2 SVGAGI. Here the CDR3 DNA reads TGTGCCAGCTACAATACCGGGGAGCTGTTTTTT. Protein sequence: CASYNTGELFF.

The rearrangement uses TRBV4-3 and TRBJ1-4; D unresolved. CDR1 and CDR2 from the germline V gene are LGHNA and YSLEER. This CDR3 has 16 residues. The V end was cut by 0 bases, the J end by 0 bases, with 8 bases between. The CDR3 DNA reads TGCGCCAGCAGCCAAGATGCGGCAACAACTAATGAAAAACTGTTTTTT. It encodes CASSQDAATTNEKLFF.

The V call is TRBV7-2, the J call TRBJ2-7; 7 positions agree with TRBD2. Looked up from germline, CDR1 is SGHTA and CDR2 is FQGNSA. Germline trimming cut 3 bases from V and 2 bases from J; bases unmatched to any gene: 7. The CDR3 is 15 residues long. CDR3 loop: CASSFSRGVTYEQYF. DNA of the CDR3: TGTGCCAGCAGCTTTAGCCGGGGGGTAACCTACGAGCAGTACTTC.

This clone showed up just once. The V call is TRBV27, the J call TRBJ2-1, with TRBD1 matching 7 bases. J lost 2 bases, V lost 6 bases, and 10 bases had no gene match. The germline CDR1 and CDR2 sequences are MNHEY and SMNVEV (reference sequence). The CDR3 runs to 16 residues. DNA for the CDR3: TGTGCCAGCAGGCAGGGACAGATAAATACCTACAATGAGCAGTTCTTC. This sequence encodes CASRQGQINTYNEQFF.

This clone was counted a few times. This sequence joins TRBV4-1 and TRBJ1-1; D remains unclear. The germline CDR1 and CDR2 sequences are MGHRA and YSYEKL. This CDR3 spans 14 amino acids. V was clipped by 3 bases and J by 0 bases, with 8 bases between them. This CDR3 is CASSHGRMNTEAFF. For the CDR3, the DNA is TGCGCCAGCAGCCACGGACGGATGAACACTGAAGCTTTCTTT.

The gene calls are TRBV5-3 and TRBJ2-1; maybe TRBD2 (5 bases). TRBV5-3 is noted as an ORF with a role that remains uncertain. Between the trimmed V and J ends, which lost 5 bases and 6 bases, there was a span of 15 bases. The CDR3 consists of 14 residues. For the CDR3, the DNA is TGTGCCAGAAGGGGAAGCGGTGGGTGCAATGAGCAGTTCTTC. Translated: CARRGSGGCNEQFF.

The chain couples TRBV15 to TRBJ1-5, with TRBD1 as a possible D gene (6 bases). Trimming shortened V by 1 base and J by 4 bases, and 14 bases separated the two germline ends. This CDR3 comprises 16 residues. Germline V gene sequence: CDR1 LNHNV, CDR2 YYDKDF (reference sequence). CDR3 protein: CATSRVGGAVNQPQHF. DNA of the CDR3: TGTGCCACCAGCAGAGTCGGGGGGGCTGTTAATCAGCCCCAGCATTTT.

This clone has just one count. The CDR3 sequence: CASREAVGGRTFF. The DNA of the CDR3 is TGTGCCAGCAGGGAAGCCGTGGGGGGGCGTACTTTCTTT. The V and J genes are TRBV6-5 and TRBJ1-1, with D maybe TRBD1 (6 bases). Deletions cut 6 bases from V and 12 bases from J, with 20 bases between. Germline lookup yields CDR1 MNHEY and CDR2 SVGAGI. The CDR3 runs 13 residues.

This rearrangement joins TRBV11-2 to TRBJ2-3; 9 bases are a match to TRBD2. The length of the CDR3 is 16 residues. Unmatched junction bases numbered 10, after V lost 4 bases and J lost 5 bases. Germline V gives CDR1 SGHAT, CDR2 FQNNGV. The CDR3 loop is CASSSLSGGFGDTQYF. The CDR3 bases are TGTGCCAGCAGCTCCCTTAGCGGGGGTTTTGGAGATACGCAGTATTTT.

V usage is TRBV7-3 and J usage is TRBJ2-5, with TRBD2 identical over 10 bases. This CDR3 contains 16 residues. Germline V gene sequence: CDR1 SGHTA, CDR2 FQGTGA. The V and J ends lost 2 bases and 5 bases, in that order; junction bases with no gene match: 8. CDR3 sequence reads: CASSLGPAGGPETQYF. DNA of the CDR3: TGTGCCAGCAGCTTAGGGCCAGCGGGGGGGCCGGAGACCCAGTACTTC. Variable domain in full (rest from reference TRBV7-3 and TRBJ2-5): GAGVSQTPSNKVTEKGKYVELRCDPISGHTALYWYRQSLGQGPEFLIYFQGTGAADDSGLPNDRFFAVRPEGSVSTLKIQRTERGDSAVYLCASSLGPAGGPETQYFGPGTRLLVL.

The chain joins TRBV7-8 to TRBJ2-6; a weak D match, TRBD1 (5 bases). V dropped 5 bases and J dropped 2 bases, with 16 bases sitting between them. From germline, CDR1 is SGHVS and CDR2 FQNEAQ. The CDR3 contains 17 residues. The DNA for the CDR3 is TGTGCCAGCAGCCGGCAGGGCCCAGCTCCTGGGGCCAACGTCCTGACTTTC. Translated: CASSRQGPAPGANVLTF.

The rearrangement links TRBV7-8 to TRBJ1-1; D remains unclear. This CDR3 comprises 13 residues. V lost 1 base and J 4 bases, leaving 7 bases between the germline ends. Looked up from germline, CDR1 is SGHVS and CDR2 is FQNEAQ. For the CDR3, the DNA is TGTGCCAGCAGCTTAGTAGCCGGCACTGAAGCTTTCTTT. Its translation: CASSLVAGTEAFF.

The chain is built from TRBV9 and TRBJ2-1, with D tentatively TRBD1 or TRBD2 (5 bases each). Trimming took off 6 bases at V and 2 bases at J, with 15 bases between the two ends. This CDR3 contains 15 residues. Germline lookup yields CDR1 SGDLS and CDR2 YYNGEE. The CDR3 loop is CASTPRDATYNEQFF. The CDR3 region has the DNA TGTGCCAGCACTCCACGGGACGCCACCTACAATGAGCAGTTCTTC.

This clone was found a few times. The CDR3 DNA is TGTGCCAGCAGCTTCCCTAGCGGGAGCTACGAGCAGTACTTC. Protein: CASSFPSGSYEQYF. This chain links TRBV7-6 with TRBJ2-7; 10 bases align to TRBD2. CDR3 size: 14 residues. Germline CDR1 SGHVS, CDR2 FNYEAQ. J gave up 3 bases and V 3 bases, and 2 bases lay outside the gene matches.

This clone was seen more than once but under ten times. V and J are TRBV4-3 and TRBJ2-3, with unresolved D. V lost 0 bases and J 5 bases, leaving 6 bases between the germline ends. Germline CDR1 is LGHNA and CDR2 is YSLEER. The CDR3 extends over 13 amino acids. DNA of the CDR3: TGCGCCAGCAGCCAAGATAGGTTAGATACGCAGTATTTT. Translated, it gives CASSQDRLDTQYF.

This chain uses TRBV10-3 with TRBJ1-2; D gene ambiguous. The ends were cut back, 2 bases at V and 7 bases at J, with 8 bases in the middle. The CDR3 consists of 12 residues. Germline V gene data show CDR1 as ENHRY and CDR2 as SYGVKD. DNA of the CDR3: TGTGCCATCAGTGAGGTCCGGTCTGGCTACACCTTC. Its translation is CAISEVRSGYTF.

V usage is TRBV5-4 and J usage is TRBJ1-6; 8 bases match TRBD1. CDR1 is SGHNT, CDR2 YYREEE, per germline (reference sequence). The CDR3 totals 15 residues. The V and J ends lost 2 bases and 7 bases, in that order; junction bases with no gene match: 5. This chain's CDR3 is CASSLTGGINSPLHF. The DNA for the CDR3 is TGTGCCAGCAGCTTAACAGGGGGAATAAATTCACCCCTCCACTTT.

This rearrangement joins TRBV5-1 to TRBJ1-5, with D tentatively TRBD1 (6 bases). Germline assignment: CDR1 SGHRS and CDR2 YFSETQ. V was shortened by 4 bases and J by 0 bases, with 11 bases between the two germline ends. CDR3 length: 15 residues. The CDR3 DNA reads TGCGCCAGCAGCGTGACAGGAAATAGCAATCAGCCCCAGCATTTT. Translated: CASSVTGNSNQPQHF.

CDR3 residues: CASSPGTGVNTGELFF. CDR3 DNA sequence: TGTGCCAGCAGCCCAGGGACAGGGGTGAACACCGGGGAGCTGTTTTTT. The V gene is TRBV5-4, the J gene TRBJ2-2; TRBD1 agrees at 10 bases. CDR1 and CDR2 from the germline V gene are SGHNT and YYREEE (reference sequence). J lost 1 base, V lost 4 bases, and 4 bases had no gene match. The CDR3 loop spans 16 amino acids.

V is TRBV4-1 and J is TRBJ2-3, with D uncertain. The V gene's germline CDR1 is MGHRA and CDR2 YSYEKL. V lost 1 base to trimming and J lost 2 bases, with 7 bases between them. This CDR3 is built from 14 residues. CDR3 region: CASSQVGHTDTQYF. CDR3 sequence (DNA): TGCGCCAGCAGCCAAGTTGGCCACACAGATACGCAGTATTTT.

The V gene is TRBV2, the J gene TRBJ1-5, with D unclear. There are 17 residues in the CDR3. The germline CDR1 and CDR2 sequences are SNHLY and FYNNEI. With 4 bases removed from V and 0 bases from J, the gap between germline ends came to 16 bases. The CDR3 sequence is CASSGGGRAYSNQPQHF. CDR3 bases: TGTGCCAGCAGTGGGGGAGGGAGGGCCTATAGCAATCAGCCCCAGCATTTT.

V gene TRBV5-1 combines with J gene TRBJ2-3; 16 nucleotides agree with TRBD2. From germline, CDR1 is SGHRS and CDR2 YFSETQ. V lost 0 bases and J lost 4; bases outside the gene matches: 5. The CDR3 extends over 18 amino acids. In DNA, the CDR3 is TGCGCCAGCAGCTTGGTCCCGGGACTAGCGGGAGGGGCAGATACGCAGTATTTT. Encoded protein: CASSLVPGLAGGADTQYF.

This chain links TRBV18 with TRBJ2-7; a weak D match, TRBD2 (7 bases). The V gene's germline CDR1 is KGHSH and CDR2 LQKENI. The germline V and J ends were trimmed by 2 bases and 2 bases, with 13 bases remaining between them. The CDR3 totals 15 residues. The CDR3 reads CASSPWGGFPYEQYF. The CDR3 DNA reads TGTGCCAGCTCACCATGGGGGGGCTTCCCCTACGAGCAGTACTTC.

This chain connects TRBV2 to TRBJ1-4; D not certain. Germline loops: CDR1 SNHLY, CDR2 FYNNEI. The CDR3 sequence is 11 residues long. Trimming removed 3 bases from V and 10 bases from J, with 6 bases in between. The CDR3 DNA reads TGTGCCAGCAGTGATTATGGAAAACTGTTTTTT. Protein sequence: CASSDYGKLFF.

The chain uses TRBV28 and TRBJ2-3; 9 bases line up with TRBD2. This CDR3 spans 18 amino acids. CDR1 MDHEN and CDR2 SYDVKM come from the germline V gene. Germline trimming cut 3 bases from V and 1 base from J; bases unmatched to any gene: 11. In DNA, the CDR3 is TGTGCCAGCAGTTTGGATACCTTAGCGGGAGCCCGCACAGATACGCAGTATTTT. It encodes CASSLDTLAGARTDTQYF.

CDR3 coding DNA: TGTGCCAGCAGCACGCAAACAGGGTTCGAGCAGTACTTC. This translates into CASSTQTGFEQYF. V is TRBV9 and J is TRBJ2-7; possibly TRBD1 for D (6 bases). This CDR3 has 13 amino acids. CDR1 is SGDLS, CDR2 YYNGEE, per germline. V lost 4 bases to trimming and J lost 6 bases, with 14 bases between them. Based on the CDR3 plus reference TRBV9 and TRBJ2-7, the full variable domain is DSGVTQTPKHLITATGQRVTLRCSPRSGDLSVYWYQQSLDQGLQFLIQYYNGEERAKGNILERFSAQQFPDLHSELNLSSLELGDSALYFCASSTQTGFEQYFGPGTRLTVT.

V usage is TRBV5-1 and J usage is TRBJ2-3; 8 bases match TRBD2. This CDR3 comprises 14 residues. Losses at the gene ends were 1 base for V and 4 bases for J; bases not matched to a gene: 2. Germline loops: CDR1 SGHRS, CDR2 YFSETQ. The CDR3 coding sequence is TGCGCCAGCAGCTTGCAACTAGCGGCAGATACGCAGTATTTT. Translated, it gives CASSLQLAADTQYF.

This chain joins TRBV4-1 and TRBJ2-7; D unresolved. CDR3 length: 13 residues. V dropped 2 bases and J dropped 3 bases, with 8 bases sitting between them. The germline V gene encodes CDR1 MGHRA and CDR2 YSYEKL. The CDR3 nucleotides are TGCGCCAGCAGCCAAACAGTTTACTACGAGCAGTACTTC. This sequence encodes CASSQTVYYEQYF.